Listed below are T cell receptor beta chains from one sample, sequenced in a study of T cell changes during pregnancy in multiple sclerosis. Using immunoSEQ multiplex PCR, the repertoire was profiled, and TCRdb retains in-frame clones only, with some absent. The sample holds about 40,000 clones, about 91% seen once. Sequences were derived from CD4+ T cells from peripheral blood mononuclear cells, sampled in the second trimester of pregnancy. The receptor source for this set is a female donor in good health, enrolled as a control in a pregnancy study. Each CDR3 is given with its conserved first and last residue. A D gene is named only where the DNA matches it firmly. Where a row states a size, it is once, few, many or the class of an expanded clone; other rows omit it.

d_call j_call v_call clone_size cdr3_length cdr3_aa cdr3_nt
NA TRBJ2-5 TRBV5-1 NA 14 CASSLEVGGETQYF TGCGCCAGCAGCTTGGAGGTCGGGGGAGAGACCCAGTACTTC
NA TRBJ2-3 TRBV5-4 NA 15 CASSVGQTSTDTQYF TGTGCCAGCAGCGTGGGGCAGACTAGCACAGATACGCAGTATTTT
NA TRBJ2-7 TRBV6-5 NA 15 CASSYGAVGVYEQYF TGTGCCAGCAGTTATGGAGCGGTTGGGGTCTACGAGCAGTACTTC
NA TRBJ1-1 TRBV9 NA 13 CASSVTPNTEAFF TGTGCCAGCAGCGTAACACCGAACACTGAAGCTTTCTTT
TRBD2 TRBJ2-3 TRBV7-8 NA 16 CASSPWTSGGTDTQYF TGTGCCAGCAGCCCTTGGACTAGCGGGGGAACAGATACGCAGTATTTT
TRBD1 TRBJ2-7 TRBV2 NA 12 CASRQGQGKQYF TGTGCCAGCCGCCAGGGACAGGGGAAGCAGTACTTC
NA TRBJ2-1 TRBV2 NA 16 CASGLGGAGVYNEQFF TGTGCCAGCGGCCTGGGTGGGGCAGGGGTTTACAATGAGCAGTTCTTC
TRBD2 TRBJ2-7 TRBV7-2 NA 15 CASSADRGERYEQYF TGTGCCAGCAGCGCTGATCGGGGGGAGAGGTACGAGCAGTACTTC
NA TRBJ1-3 TRBV18 once 16 CASSPETASSGNTIYF TGTGCCAGCTCACCAGAGACAGCCAGCTCTGGAAACACCATATATTTT
TRBD2 TRBJ2-5 TRBV5-1 NA 18 CASSPHAGVGGSLETQYF TGCGCCAGCAGCCCTCACGCGGGAGTAGGAGGGAGCTTGGAGACCCAGTACTTC
NA TRBJ2-5 TRBV21-1 NA 17 CASSKEEAGGNQETQYF TGTGCCAGCAGCAAAGAGGAGGCAGGGGGGAATCAAGAGACCCAGTACTTC
TRBD2 TRBJ2-3 TRBV4-2 NA 15 CASSQDRAGGDTQYF TGTGCCAGCAGCCAAGACAGAGCGGGAGGCGATACGCAGTATTTT
NA TRBJ2-5 TRBV7-2 NA 15 CASSLQGRDGETQYF TGTGCCAGCAGCTTGCAGGGGCGCGATGGGGAGACCCAGTACTTC
TRBD2 TRBJ2-1 TRBV4-2 NA 16 CASSTRLTSGSSEQFF TGTGCCAGCAGCACCCGATTGACTAGCGGGAGCAGTGAGCAGTTCTTC
TRBD2 TRBJ2-5 TRBV11-1 few 15 CASSVEGGKLETQYF TGTGCCAGCAGCGTAGAGGGAGGGAAGTTGGAGACCCAGTACTTC
TRBD2 TRBJ2-1 TRBV19 NA 14 CASRGLAGGTEQFF TGTGCCAGTAGGGGACTAGCGGGAGGGACTGAGCAGTTCTTC
NA TRBJ2-3 TRBV11-2 NA 16 CASSLGPHISTDTQYF TGTGCCAGCAGCTTAGGCCCTCACATTAGCACAGATACGCAGTATTTT
TRBD2 TRBJ2-5 TRBV7-2 NA 14 CASSLRLAGETQYF TGTGCCAGCAGCTTAAGACTAGCGGGAGAGACCCAGTACTTC
TRBD2 TRBJ2-7 TRBV19 NA 15 CASSSNLAGVLEQYF TGTGCCAGTAGTTCTAACCTAGCGGGAGTGCTCGAGCAGTACTTC
NA TRBJ2-7 TRBV9 NA 13 CASSAEFLGEQYF TGTGCCAGCAGCGCGGAGTTTTTGGGCGAGCAGTACTTC
NA TRBJ2-2 TRBV28 NA 19 CASTPGWLSASTNTGELFF TGTGCCAGCACTCCCGGGTGGTTGTCGGCTAGCACTAACACCGGGGAGCTGTTTTTT
NA TRBJ2-5 TRBV5-1 NA 14 CASSSGGLKETQYF TGCGCCAGCAGCTCGGGTGGGTTGAAAGAGACCCAGTACTTC
NA TRBJ1-2 TRBV19 NA 13 CASRHRDNHGYTF TGTGCCAGTAGGCACCGGGACAATCATGGCTACACCTTC
TRBD2 TRBJ2-3 TRBV5-4 NA 14 CASSRKSGGDTQYF TGTGCCAGCAGTCGAAAAAGCGGGGGTGATACGCAGTATTTT
NA TRBJ1-2 TRBV5-6 NA 14 CASSRGREAYGYTF TGTGCCAGCAGCAGAGGCCGCGAGGCCTATGGCTACACCTTC
TRBD1 TRBJ2-3 TRBV7-2 NA 14 CASSLEGAGDTQYF TGTGCCAGCAGCTTAGAGGGGGCTGGGGATACGCAGTATTTT
NA TRBJ1-1 TRBV5-1 NA 15 CASSDRGGRNTEAFF TGCGCCAGCAGCGACCGGGGGGGTCGGAACACTGAAGCTTTCTTT
NA TRBJ1-3 TRBV29-1 NA 13 CSVETGSGNTIYF TGCAGCGTTGAGACAGGTTCTGGAAACACCATATATTTT
NA TRBJ1-1 TRBV6-1 few 14 CASSELAENTEAFF TGTGCCAGCAGTGAACTGGCGGAGAACACTGAAGCTTTCTTT
NA TRBJ2-7 TRBV5-4 NA 13 CASSFGESYEQYF TGTGCCAGCAGCTTCGGGGAAAGCTACGAGCAGTACTTC
TRBD1 TRBJ2-7 TRBV5-4 NA 14 CASSLLQGGNEQYF TGTGCCAGCAGCTTGTTACAGGGGGGAAACGAGCAGTACTTC
TRBD1 TRBJ1-2 TRBV7-2 NA 15 CASSLGWQGAIGYTF TGTGCCAGCAGCTTAGGATGGCAGGGGGCAATTGGCTACACCTTC
NA TRBJ2-5 TRBV7-7 NA 15 CASSLVGRGIETQYF TGTGCTAGCAGCTTAGTGGGCAGGGGAATCGAGACCCAGTACTTC
NA TRBJ1-2 TRBV9 NA 15 CASSAQWGGNYGYTF TGTGCCAGCAGCGCCCAGTGGGGCGGCAACTATGGCTACACCTTC
NA TRBJ1-3 TRBV7-2 NA 14 CASSPQGGVDTIYF TGTGCCAGCAGCCCCCAGGGAGGAGTAGACACCATATATTTT
NA TRBJ1-4 TRBV30 NA 14 CAWDPGATNEKLFF TGTGCCTGGGACCCGGGTGCGACTAATGAAAAACTGTTTTTT
TRBD2 TRBJ2-7 TRBV18 NA 16 CASSPGTSGNKHEQYF TGTGCCAGCTCACCTGGGACTAGCGGGAACAAGCACGAGCAGTACTTC
NA TRBJ2-5 TRBV5-1 NA 15 CASSFGTGLEETQYF TGCGCCAGCAGCTTTGGAACAGGGTTGGAAGAGACCCAGTACTTC
TRBD1 TRBJ1-4 TRBV28 NA 17 CASSRGQGAGGSEKLFF TGTGCCAGCAGCCGGGGACAGGGGGCAGGGGGGAGTGAAAAACTGTTTTTT
TRBD1 TRBJ2-5 TRBV7-7 once 14 CASSLRTGGETQYF TGTGCTAGCAGCTTACGAACAGGGGGAGAGACCCAGTACTTC
TRBD2 TRBJ2-5 TRBV27 NA 16 CASGRLAGVVQETQYF TGTGCCAGCGGGAGACTAGCGGGAGTGGTCCAAGAGACCCAGTACTTC
TRBD2 TRBJ2-5 TRBV7-7 NA 18 CASSRSGLAGGGGETQYF TGTGCTAGCAGCCGATCGGGACTAGCGGGGGGGGGAGGAGAGACCCAGTACTTC
NA TRBJ2-7 TRBV27 NA 12 CASSFSSYEQYF TGTGCCAGCAGTTTTAGCTCCTACGAGCAGTACTTC
TRBD1 TRBJ1-4 TRBV4-1 NA 14 CASSQTGGREKLFF TGCGCCAGCAGTCAGACAGGGGGCCGTGAAAAACTGTTTTTT
TRBD1 TRBJ2-7 TRBV5-1 NA 15 CASSPWTGTSYEQYF TGCGCCAGCTCTCCCTGGACAGGGACCTCCTACGAGCAGTACTTC
NA TRBJ2-3 TRBV6-5 NA 14 CASSPGGRTDTQYF TGTGCCAGCAGCCCCGGGGGGCGCACAGATACGCAGTATTTT
NA TRBJ2-5 TRBV2 NA 12 CASSKRWETQYF TGTGCCAGCAGTAAGAGGTGGGAGACCCAGTACTTC
NA TRBJ2-5 TRBV12-5 NA 11 CASGLGKTQYF TGTGCTAGTGGTTTGGGTAAGACCCAGTACTTC
TRBD2 TRBJ2-7 TRBV5-6 NA 15 CASSPGGGASYEQYF TGTGCCAGCAGCCCCGGCGGGGGGGCCTCCTACGAGCAGTACTTC
NA TRBJ2-7 TRBV2 NA 13 CASNLEGRYEQYF TGTGCCAGCAACCTTGAGGGCCGGTACGAGCAGTACTTC
TRBD1 TRBJ2-5 TRBV11-2 NA 14 CASSEDRSSQTQYF TGTGCCAGCAGCGAGGACAGGTCGAGCCAGACCCAGTACTTC
NA TRBJ1-6 TRBV6-5 few 15 CASSYKQGGDSPLHF TGTGCCAGCAGTTACAAACAGGGAGGGGATTCACCCCTCCACTTT
NA TRBJ2-2 TRBV5-1 NA 15 CASSLALYQGRELFF TGCGCCAGCAGCTTGGCTCTTTATCAGGGCAGGGAGCTGTTTTTT
NA TRBJ1-1 TRBV18 few 15 CASSPMPAENTEAFF TGTGCCAGCTCACCAATGCCGGCGGAGAACACTGAAGCTTTCTTT
NA TRBJ2-1 TRBV11-2 NA 14 CASSIQLLYNEQFF TGTGCCAGCAGCATTCAGTTACTATACAATGAGCAGTTCTTC
NA TRBJ2-3 TRBV23-1 NA 13 CASSQQGTDTQYF TGCGCCAGCAGTCAACAGGGGACAGATACGCAGTATTTT
TRBD2 TRBJ2-5 TRBV18 NA 17 CASSPLLAGAIQETQYF TGTGCCAGCTCACCATTACTAGCGGGAGCCATCCAAGAGACCCAGTACTTC
NA TRBJ1-2 TRBV5-1 NA 12 CASSLPGDGYTF TGCGCCAGCAGCTTGCCAGGGGATGGCTACACCTTC
TRBD1 TRBJ1-6 TRBV5-5 NA 17 CASSLHPGQLYNSPLHF TGTGCCAGCAGCTTGCACCCGGGACAGCTCTATAATTCACCCCTCCACTTT
TRBD2 TRBJ2-4 TRBV18 NA 16 CASSPRTSAEGHIQYF TGTGCCAGCTCACCACGGACTAGCGCAGAGGGACACATTCAGTACTTC